The 17 T cell receptor beta chains listed next were all sequenced from one sample in a study of blood T cell repertoires in COVID-19 (dated by TCRdb to between 2020 and 2021). The library was generated by the immunoSEQ multiplex PCR assay. TCRdb provides this immuneACCESS table in a form limited to in-frame rearrangements. Some clones are lacking; in checked studies, under half of them reflect an unresolved V gene, and why the rest are absent is not known. The sample table holds about 670,000 clones, of which approximately 90% were seen once. Roughly 0.25% of the sample is taken by the ten largest. The sequenced sample consisted of peripheral blood. Source of these receptors: a woman between 18 and 30 years old with acute or convalescent COVID-19.

The J gene is TRBJ1-2, the V gene TRBV12-3 or TRBV12-4, with a possible D match to TRBD1 (5 bases). This CDR3 spans 11 amino acids. Trimming cost V 7 bases and J 4 bases, with 7 bases left between them. The DNA of the CDR3 is TGTGCCAGCAAGGGGTCCTATGGCTACACCTTC. As protein: CASKGSYGYTF.

J is TRBJ1-6 and V is TRBV10-3; D is possibly TRBD1 (6 bases). V lost 0 bases and J 9 bases, leaving 15 bases between the germline ends. This CDR3 region has 16 residues. CDR1 is ENHRY and CDR2 is SYGVKD in the germline V gene. In DNA, the CDR3 is TGTGCCATCAGTGAGTCGGTCCAGGGAGGGGGTTCACCCCTCCACTTT. Translation gives CAISESVQGGGSPLHF.

The rearrangement uses TRBV2 and TRBJ1-1, with TRBD1 as a possible D gene (6 bases). Between the trimmed V and J ends, which lost 6 bases and 8 bases, there was a span of 16 bases. The CDR3 contains 13 residues. CDR1 is SNHLY and CDR2 is FYNNEI in the germline V gene. The CDR3 DNA is TGTGCCAGCAGCAGCCGGGACACCCCAGAAGCTTTCTTT. Protein sequence: CASSSRDTPEAFF.

The chain links TRBV6-5 to TRBJ1-1, with TRBD1 matching 7 bases. V was pared by 6 bases and J by 1 base, with 5 bases of the junction left unmatched. Germline CDR1 is MNHEY and CDR2 is SVGAGI. The CDR3 runs to 14 residues. This CDR3 reads CASRPGQENTEAFF. The CDR3 DNA follows: TGTGCCAGCAGACCAGGACAGGAGAACACTGAAGCTTTCTTT.

The chain uses TRBV10-3 and TRBJ2-5; no reliable D call. The V gene's germline CDR1 is ENHRY and CDR2 SYGVKD. With 2 bases removed from V and 8 bases from J, the gap between germline ends came to 12 bases. CDR3 length: 13 amino acids. CDR3 in DNA: TGTGCCATCAGTGAGCGCGACAAAAGAACCCAGTACTTC. Translation gives CAISERDKRTQYF.

The rearrangement uses TRBV3-1 (or the pseudogene TRBV3-2) and TRBJ2-7, with 8 bases fitting TRBD1. The CDR3 runs to 15 residues. After removal of 3 bases from V and 2 bases from J, the junction contained 6 bases not matched to a gene. CDR1 is LGHDT and CDR2 is YNNKEL in the germline V gene (reference sequence). CDR3 in DNA: TGTGCCAGCAGCCAGTCTGGGACAGGAGCCTACGAGCAGTACTTC. It encodes CASSQSGTGAYEQYF.

The CDR3 loop is CASSHDQQAWDTEAFF. The DNA for the CDR3 is TGCGCCAGCAGCCATGATCAACAGGCATGGGACACTGAAGCTTTCTTT. V and J are TRBV4-3 and TRBJ1-1; D possibly corresponds to TRBD1 (5 bases). The CDR3 contains 16 residues. Deletions cut 3 bases from V and 3 bases from J, with 17 bases between. From germline, CDR1 is LGHNA and CDR2 YSLEER.

This chain links TRBV7-8 with TRBJ1-2; no clear D. Germline V lookup: CDR1 SGHVS, CDR2 FQNEAQ. The germline V and J ends were trimmed by 6 bases and 3 bases, with 8 bases remaining between them. CDR3 length: 12 amino acids. This chain's CDR3 is CASSEGYYGYTF. The CDR3 DNA sequence: TGTGCCAGCAGTGAGGGTTACTATGGCTACACCTTC.

The chain recombines TRBV5-5 with TRBJ1-2; perhaps TRBD1 as D (5 bases). Looked up from germline, CDR1 is SGHKS and CDR2 is YYEKEE (reference sequence). The CDR3 extends over 13 amino acids. V lost 3 bases and J 7 bases, leaving 13 bases between the germline ends. The CDR3 bases are TGTGCCAGCAGCTCTCGGAGGGACTCTGGCTACACCTTC. This encodes CASSSRRDSGYTF.

Written as DNA, the CDR3 is TGCGCCAGCAGCTTCGGGGGTAACTATGGCTACACCTTC. It encodes CASSFGGNYGYTF. This chain joins TRBV5-1 and TRBJ1-2; TRBD1 is a possible D gene (5 bases). The CDR3 covers 13 residues. Between the trimmed V and J ends, which lost 2 bases and 1 base, there was a span of 6 bases. Germline V lookup: CDR1 SGHRS, CDR2 YFSETQ.

This chain uses TRBV9 with TRBJ2-2, with 8 nucleotides matching TRBD2. Looked up from germline, CDR1 is SGDLS and CDR2 is YYNGEE. With V trimmed by 0 bases and J by 2 bases, 6 bases remained unmatched. This CDR3 contains 17 residues. CDR3 coding DNA: TGTGCCAGCAGCGTAGGTAATAGCGGGGTTAACACCGGGGAGCTGTTTTTT. This codes for CASSVGNSGVNTGELFF.

The chain has TRBV15 and TRBJ1-6; 10 bases fit TRBD1. The germline gives CDR1 LNHNV, CDR2 YYDKDF (reference sequence). The CDR3 covers 18 residues. After removal of 0 bases from V and 10 bases from J, the junction contained 12 bases not matched to a gene. As DNA, the CDR3 is TGTGCCACCAGCAGAGATTTTTCTTTGGGGACAGGGGTATCACCCCTCCACTTT. It encodes CATSRDFSLGTGVSPLHF.

The gene calls are TRBV5-1 and TRBJ1-1; D perhaps matches TRBD1 (6 bases). Germline CDR1 SGHRS, CDR2 YFSETQ. V shed 0 bases and J shed 4 bases, with 10 bases lying between them. The CDR3 length is 14 residues. CDR3 amino acids: CASSLEGHITEAFF. The CDR3 DNA reads TGCGCCAGCAGCTTGGAGGGACACATCACTGAAGCTTTCTTT.

For this clone: The identical CDR3 is also encoded by other nucleotide sequences in the sample. The chain employs TRBV4-1 and TRBJ1-2; 9 nucleotides line up with TRBD1. The CDR3 is 13 residues long. The V and J ends lost 4 bases and 3 bases, in that order; junction bases with no gene match: 0. Per germline, CDR1 MGHRA and CDR2 YSYEKL. CDR3 protein: CASSRTGDYGYTF. DNA for the CDR3: TGCGCCAGCAGCCGGACAGGGGACTATGGCTACACCTTC.

The CDR3 DNA reads TGTGCCAGCAGCCGAATGATACAGGGGGAAATACGTGGCTACACCTTC. Its translation: CASSRMIQGEIRGYTF. This chain links TRBV4-2 with TRBJ1-2, with 8 bases lining up with TRBD1. The junction had 14 bases not matched to a gene; V was cut back by 4 bases and J by 7 bases. The CDR3 contains 16 residues. Germline V gives CDR1 LGHNA, CDR2 YNFKEQ.

The chain is built from TRBV4-2 and TRBJ1-5; no clear D gene. In germline, CDR1 is LGHNA, CDR2 YNFKEQ. V was pared by 0 bases and J by 7 bases, with 16 bases between. The CDR3 covers 16 residues. CDR3 nucleotide sequence: TGTGCCAGCAGCCAAGAACCGGGCGAGGGTCTCCAGCCCCAGCATTTT. Translation gives CASSQEPGEGLQPQHF.

The J gene is TRBJ2-1, the V gene TRBV7-6; 8 bases match TRBD2. CDR1 is SGHVS, CDR2 FNYEAQ, per germline. The CDR3 runs to 15 residues. Trimming cost V 5 bases and J 3 bases; bases outside gene matches: 6. The CDR3 sequence is CASSLSGGDYNEQFF. In DNA form, the CDR3 reads TGTGCCAGCAGCCTCAGCGGGGGAGACTACAATGAGCAGTTCTTC.